A single sample is the source of the 26 T cell receptor beta chains below, sequenced in a study of T cells after yellow fever vaccination. TCRdb reprocessed the 5' RACE reads with MiXCR, giving one entry per CDR3 protein. This sample has some 300,000 distinct CDR3 sequences; 8.5% to 10% occur once, and the top ten carry about 3%. The sample in question was CD4+ T cells sorted from PBMCs, obtained 5 days after the yellow fever booster vaccination. These receptors all come from a man between 18 and 35 years old who received the YFV17D yellow fever vaccine.

This clonotype turned up a few times. The genes are TRBV11-2 and TRBJ2-3; TRBD2 aligns across 10 bases. Unmatched junction bases numbered 9, after V lost 4 bases and J lost 2 bases. The CDR3 length is 17 residues. The germline gives CDR1 SGHAT, CDR2 FQNNGV. The chain's CDR3 is CASSSLWSGGATDTQYF. The CDR3 DNA reads TGTGCCAGCAGCTCACTTTGGAGCGGGGGGGCCACAGATACGCAGTATTTT.

This clonotype was counted ten times or more. This chain joins TRBV5-5 and TRBJ2-3; 8 nucleotides agree with TRBD1. J lost 1 base, V lost 6 bases, and 10 bases had no gene match. CDR3 length: 16 residues. In germline, CDR1 is SGHKS, CDR2 YYEKEE (reference sequence). The CDR3 DNA reads as TGTGCCAGCACGTTGGGACAGGTCATCGGCACAGATACGCAGTATTTT. This gives the protein CASTLGQVIGTDTQYF.

This clonotype was counted only a few times. V gene TRBV20-1 combines with J gene TRBJ2-3, with a weak D call TRBD1 (6 bases). V was pared by 4 bases and J by 4 bases, with 9 bases between. Germline V CDR1 and CDR2: DFQATT, SNEGSKA (reference sequence). The CDR3 runs 12 residues. The CDR3 region is CSAMYRADTQYF. In DNA, the CDR3 is TGCAGTGCTATGTACAGGGCAGATACGCAGTATTTT.

This clonotype has a count of ten or more. The gene calls are TRBV2 and TRBJ1-1; TRBD1 aligns across 7 bases. The V and J ends lost 8 bases and 5 bases, in that order; junction bases with no gene match: 8. Germline V gene lookup returns CDR1 SNHLY and CDR2 FYNNEI. This CDR3 contains 13 residues. The CDR3 DNA sequence: TGTGCCAGCTCCGACAGGGAATTGACTGAAGCTTTCTTT. It translates to CASSDRELTEAFF.

The gene calls are TRBV12-3 or TRBV12-4 and TRBJ2-1, with 14 bases matching TRBD2. The ends lost 4 bases at V and 7 bases at J; junction bases unmatched: 6. This CDR3 comprises 16 residues. CDR3 in DNA: TGTGCCAGCAGTTATAGGGGACTAGCGGGGGAAAATGAGCAGTTCTTC. It yields the protein CASSYRGLAGENEQFF.

This chain links TRBV12-3 or TRBV12-4 with TRBJ2-7; tentative D call: TRBD1 (5 bases). The CDR3 totals 14 residues. With 3 bases removed from V and 2 bases from J, the gap between germline ends came to 11 bases. The CDR3 region has the DNA TGTGCCAGCAGTTTTGCGAGACAGACCTACGAGCAGTACTTC. This encodes CASSFARQTYEQYF.

This clonotype was counted between two and nine times. The J gene is TRBJ2-5, the V gene TRBV2, with D perhaps given as TRBD1 or TRBD2 (6 bases each). Trimming took off 2 bases at V and 5 bases at J, with 15 bases between the two ends. The CDR3 is 15 amino acids. Germline V gives CDR1 SNHLY, CDR2 FYNNEI. CDR3 in amino acids: CASSERGRGGETQYF. The CDR3 bases are TGTGCCAGCAGTGAAAGGGGCAGGGGAGGTGAGACCCAGTACTTC.

There are many counts of this clonotype. This chain links TRBV6-2 or TRBV6-3 with TRBJ2-5; 8 nucleotides align to TRBD1. Germline V gives CDR1 MNHEY, CDR2 SVGEGT. The CDR3 contains 14 residues. The trim removed 6 bases at V and 0 bases at J, leaving 3 bases unmatched. CDR3 sequence reads: CASRRQGYQETQYF. CDR3 nucleotides: TGTGCCAGCAGGAGACAGGGGTACCAAGAGACCCAGTACTTC.

This clonotype occurred many times. The V call is TRBV20-1, the J call TRBJ2-2; 7 bases fit TRBD1. There are 13 residues in the CDR3. Germline V gene lookup returns CDR1 DFQATT and CDR2 SNEGSKA (reference sequence). Unmatched junction bases numbered 4, after V lost 6 bases and J lost 3 bases. CDR3 nucleotides: TGCAGTGCAGGGACAGTACACACCGGGGAGCTGTTTTTT. Its protein product is CSAGTVHTGELFF.

This sequence joins TRBV19 and TRBJ1-2; 10 nucleotides agree with TRBD1. The germline V gene encodes CDR1 LNHDA and CDR2 SQIVND (reference sequence). V shed 6 bases and J 6 bases; nucleotides not matched to a gene: 10. There are 15 residues in the CDR3. CDR3 sequence (DNA): TGTGCCAGTAGACACCGGGACAGGGGACAGGATGGCTACACCTTC. Residues: CASRHRDRGQDGYTF.

V usage is TRBV25-1 and J usage is TRBJ2-7; no reliable D call. Germline loops: CDR1 MGHDK, CDR2 SYGVNS. V lost 3 bases and J lost 0, with 12 bases in between. There are 15 residues in the CDR3. The CDR3 DNA reads TGTGCCAGCAGTGAGGCAAGGGCAGCCTCCTACGAGCAGTACGTC. Residues: CASSEARAASYEQYV.

V gene TRBV7-2 combines with J gene TRBJ1-1; no clear D gene. Germline V gene data show CDR1 as SGHTA and CDR2 as FQGNSA. V lost 1 base and J lost 6, with 15 bases in between. This CDR3 has 15 residues. The DNA for the CDR3 is TGTGCCAGCAGCTTAGATCTGACGACCCCAGCTGAAGCTTTCTTT. Translation: CASSLDLTTPAEAFF. The whole variable domain, remainder taken from reference TRBV7-2 and TRBJ1-1, is GAGVSQSPSNKVTEKGKDVELRCDPISGHTALYWYRQSLGQGLEFLIYFQGNSAPDKSGLPSDRFSAERTGGSVSTLTIQRTQQEDSAVYLCASSLDLTTPAEAFFGQGTRLTVV.

V and J are TRBV12-3 or TRBV12-4 and TRBJ1-3; D unclear. Deletions cut 6 bases from V and 2 bases from J, with 8 bases between. The CDR3 length is 13 residues. The CDR3: CASSRSAGNTIYF. CDR3 nucleotides: TGTGCCAGCAGCAGGAGCGCTGGAAACACCATATATTTT.

The V call is TRBV7-8, the J call TRBJ1-1, with D possibly TRBD1 on 6 matching bases. The V gene lost 1 base and the J gene lost 8 bases, with 11 bases spanning the gap. Per germline, CDR1 SGHVS and CDR2 FQNEAQ. CDR3 length equals 13 residues. CDR3 region: CASSLVGGLEAFF. For the CDR3, the DNA is TGTGCCAGCAGCTTAGTTGGGGGCTTGGAAGCTTTCTTT.

This clonotype was counted a few times. The chain uses TRBV7-8 and TRBJ2-5; 8 bases fit TRBD2. With V trimmed by 5 bases and J by 5 bases, 4 bases remained unmatched. The CDR3 spans 13 residues. In germline, CDR1 is SGHVS, CDR2 FQNEAQ. CDR3 sequence (DNA): TGTGCCAGCAGCCCGGGACTAGTGGAGACCCAGTACTTC. Amino acid sequence: CASSPGLVETQYF. The variable domain in full, with the rest retrieved from reference TRBV7-8 and TRBJ2-5, is GAGVSQSPRYKVAKRGQDVALRCDPISGHVSLFWYQQALGQGPEFLTYFQNEAQLDKSGLPSDRFFAERPEGSVSTLKIQRTQQEDSAVYLCASSPGLVETQYFGPGTRLLVL.

V usage is TRBV6-6 and J usage is TRBJ2-3, with 8 bases lining up with TRBD2. Losses at the gene ends were 2 bases for V and 6 bases for J; bases not matched to a gene: 7. CDR1 is MNHNY and CDR2 is SVGAGI in the germline V gene (reference sequence). The CDR3 totals 15 residues. This CDR3 is CASSYVRGGLDTQYF. The CDR3 DNA reads as TGTGCCAGCAGTTACGTTCGGGGGGGCCTCGATACGCAGTATTTT.

The J gene is TRBJ1-5, the V gene TRBV5-1; D is unclear. The CDR3 loop spans 13 amino acids. V was clipped by 2 bases and J by 2 bases, with 5 bases between them. Germline CDR1 and CDR2: SGHRS and YFSETQ. The CDR3 is CASSFAGNQPQHF. CDR3 coding DNA: TGCGCCAGCAGCTTTGCAGGCAATCAGCCCCAGCATTTT.

This clonotype was counted between two and nine times. This chain connects TRBV7-2 to TRBJ1-4, with a weak D call TRBD1 (6 bases). This CDR3 is 13 amino acids long. Germline CDR1 is SGHTA and CDR2 is FQGNSA. Trimming pared 6 bases from V and 8 bases from J, leaving 13 bases between. CDR3 protein: CASRSRGREKLFF. CDR3 nucleotides: TGTGCCAGCAGGAGCAGGGGTCGGGAAAAACTGTTTTTT.

The rearrangement joins TRBV20-1 to TRBJ2-1, with 9 bases that match TRBD1. The germline gives CDR1 DFQATT, CDR2 SNEGSKA (reference sequence). The V gene end was trimmed by 5 bases and the J gene end by 6 bases; junction bases not matched to a gene: 8. The CDR3 covers 14 residues. The CDR3 coding sequence is TGCAGTGCTTCCGGGACAGGGTATGTCAATGAGCAGTTCTTC. Translating gives CSASGTGYVNEQFF.

This clonotype was counted ten times or more. CDR3 DNA: TGTGCCAGCAGTCCGACAGGGAGTCTGGGAGATACGCAGTATTTT. Translating gives CASSPTGSLGDTQYF. The chain is built from TRBV6-5 and TRBJ2-3, with TRBD1 matching 7 bases. V gave up 5 bases and J gave up 5 bases; unmatched junction bases: 10. The germline V gene encodes CDR1 MNHEY and CDR2 SVGAGI. The length of the CDR3 is 15 residues.

This clonotype has a count of ten or more. The chain is built from TRBV20-1 and TRBJ2-7, with D unresolved. Trimming pared 2 bases from V and 5 bases from J, leaving 7 bases between. This CDR3 is 11 amino acids long. CDR1 and CDR2 from the germline V gene are DFQATT and SNEGSKA (reference sequence). CDR3 sequence: CSARSVHEQYV. The CDR3 nucleotides are TGCAGTGCTAGATCGGTCCACGAGCAGTACGTC.

CDR3 in amino acids: CASSQAPRRVGGYTF. Written as DNA, the CDR3 is TGCGCCAGCAGCCAAGCCCCGCGGAGGGTGGGTGGCTACACCTTC. The rearrangement joins TRBV4-1 to TRBJ1-2; D remains ambiguous. Germline assignment: CDR1 MGHRA and CDR2 YSYEKL. Deletions cut 1 base from V and 7 bases from J, with 16 bases between. CDR3 length equals 15 residues.

This clonotype was recorded a few times. The chain links TRBV5-1 to TRBJ1-2; TRBD1 matches 7 bases. The CDR3 loop spans 14 amino acids. Germline V gene sequence: CDR1 SGHRS, CDR2 YFSETQ. V lost 4 bases and J lost 2; bases outside the gene matches: 5. CDR3 residues: CASSTTTGNYGYTF. CDR3 sequence (DNA): TGCGCCAGCAGCACTACGACAGGGAACTATGGCTACACCTTC.

This clonotype was seen a few times. The gene calls are TRBV12-3 or TRBV12-4 and TRBJ2-7; D is ambiguous. The CDR3 length is 15 residues. V was pared by 3 bases and J by 7 bases, with 19 bases between. CDR3 in amino acids: CASSFLVHLLGEQYF. In DNA, the CDR3 is TGTGCCAGCAGTTTTCTGGTTCACCTCCTGGGAGAGCAGTACTTC.

This clonotype was seen ten or more times. The genes are TRBV5-1 and TRBJ2-1, with 7 bases lining up with TRBD2. CDR3 size: 15 residues. Losses at the gene ends were 1 base for V and 1 base for J; bases not matched to a gene: 2. Germline CDR1 is SGHRS and CDR2 is YFSETQ. CDR3 region: CASSLRRESYNEQFF. CDR3 nucleotide sequence: TGCGCCAGCAGCTTGAGGCGGGAGTCCTACAATGAGCAGTTCTTC.

This clonotype was seen repeatedly, ten times or more. This chain uses TRBV12-3 or TRBV12-4 with TRBJ2-7, with 7 bases that match TRBD2. The CDR3 spans 14 residues. J lost 0 bases, V lost 7 bases, and 6 bases had no gene match. The CDR3 DNA sequence: TGTGCCAGCAAACCTAGCGGTAGCTCCTACGAGCAGTACTTC. Translated: CASKPSGSSYEQYF.